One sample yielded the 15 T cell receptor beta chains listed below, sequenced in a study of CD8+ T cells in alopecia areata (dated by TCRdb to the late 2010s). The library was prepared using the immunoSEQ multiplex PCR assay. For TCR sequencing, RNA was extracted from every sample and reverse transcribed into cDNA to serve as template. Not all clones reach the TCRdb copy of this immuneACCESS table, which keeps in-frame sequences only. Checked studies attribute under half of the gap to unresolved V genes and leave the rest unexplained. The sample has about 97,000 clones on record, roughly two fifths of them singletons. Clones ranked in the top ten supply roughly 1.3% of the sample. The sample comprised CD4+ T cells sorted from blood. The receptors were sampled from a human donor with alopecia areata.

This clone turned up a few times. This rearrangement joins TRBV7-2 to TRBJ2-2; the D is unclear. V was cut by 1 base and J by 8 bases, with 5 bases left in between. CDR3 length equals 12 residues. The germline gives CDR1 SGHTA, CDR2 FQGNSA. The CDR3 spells CASSLELGELFF. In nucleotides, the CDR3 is TGTGCCAGCAGCTTAGAACTTGGGGAGCTGTTTTTT.

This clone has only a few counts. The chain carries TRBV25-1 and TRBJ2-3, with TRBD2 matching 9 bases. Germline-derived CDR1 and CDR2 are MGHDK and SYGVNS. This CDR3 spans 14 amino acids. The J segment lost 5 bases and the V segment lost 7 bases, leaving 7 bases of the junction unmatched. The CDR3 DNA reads TGTGCCAGCACTTCAGCGGGAGGTATAGATACGCAGTATTTT. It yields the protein CASTSAGGIDTQYF.

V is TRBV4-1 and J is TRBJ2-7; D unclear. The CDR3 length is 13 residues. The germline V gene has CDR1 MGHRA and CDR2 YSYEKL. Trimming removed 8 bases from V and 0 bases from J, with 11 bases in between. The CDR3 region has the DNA TGCGCCAGCTCCCGTGTCTTCTCCTACGAGCAGTACTTC. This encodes CASSRVFSYEQYF.

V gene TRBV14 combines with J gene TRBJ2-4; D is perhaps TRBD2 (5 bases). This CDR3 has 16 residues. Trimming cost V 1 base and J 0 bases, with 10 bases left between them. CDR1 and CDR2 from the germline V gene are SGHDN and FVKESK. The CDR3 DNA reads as TGTGCCAGCAGCCAAGTCGGAGGTCTAGCCAAAAACATTCAGTACTTC. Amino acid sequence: CASSQVGGLAKNIQYF.

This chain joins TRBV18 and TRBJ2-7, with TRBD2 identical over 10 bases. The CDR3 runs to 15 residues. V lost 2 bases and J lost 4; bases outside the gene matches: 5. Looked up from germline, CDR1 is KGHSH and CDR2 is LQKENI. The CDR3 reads CASSPNLAGAYEQYF. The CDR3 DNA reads TGTGCCAGCTCACCAAATCTAGCGGGGGCGTACGAGCAGTACTTC.

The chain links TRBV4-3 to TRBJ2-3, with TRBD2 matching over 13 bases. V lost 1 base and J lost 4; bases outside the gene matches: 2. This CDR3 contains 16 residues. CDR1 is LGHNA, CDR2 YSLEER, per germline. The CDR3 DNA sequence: TGCGCCAGCAGCCAAGGACTAGCGGGGGGCCCAGATACGCAGTATTTT. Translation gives CASSQGLAGGPDTQYF.

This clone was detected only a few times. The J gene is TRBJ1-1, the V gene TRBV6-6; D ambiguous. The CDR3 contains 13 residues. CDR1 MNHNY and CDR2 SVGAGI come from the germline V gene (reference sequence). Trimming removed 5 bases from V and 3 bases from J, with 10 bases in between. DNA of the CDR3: TGTGCCAGCAGTACCTACAGTTACACTGAAGCTTTCTTT. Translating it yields CASSTYSYTEAFF.

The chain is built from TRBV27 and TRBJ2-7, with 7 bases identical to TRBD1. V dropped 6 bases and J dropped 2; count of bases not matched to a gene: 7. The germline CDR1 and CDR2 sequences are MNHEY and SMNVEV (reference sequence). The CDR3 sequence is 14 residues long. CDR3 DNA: TGTGCCAGCAGGAAAAACAGGGGTCCCTACGAGCAGTACTTC. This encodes CASRKNRGPYEQYF.

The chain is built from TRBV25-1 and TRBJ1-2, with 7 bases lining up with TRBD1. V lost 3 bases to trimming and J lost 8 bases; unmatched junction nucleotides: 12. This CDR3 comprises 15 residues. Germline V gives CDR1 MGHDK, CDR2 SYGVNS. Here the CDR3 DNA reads TGTGCCAGCAGTGATACCATCAGACAGGGTGGCGGCTACACCTTC. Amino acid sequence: CASSDTIRQGGGYTF.

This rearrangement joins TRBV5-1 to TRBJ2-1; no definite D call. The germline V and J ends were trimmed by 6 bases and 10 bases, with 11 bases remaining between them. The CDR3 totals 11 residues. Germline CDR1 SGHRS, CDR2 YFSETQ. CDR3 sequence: CASTSWGEQFF. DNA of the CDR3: TGCGCCAGCACGTCGTGGGGAGAGCAGTTCTTC.

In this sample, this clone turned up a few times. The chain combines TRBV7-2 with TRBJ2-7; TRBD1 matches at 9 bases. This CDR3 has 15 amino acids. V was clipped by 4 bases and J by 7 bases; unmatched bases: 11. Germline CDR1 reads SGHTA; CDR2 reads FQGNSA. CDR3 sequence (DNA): TGTGCCAGCAGCTATGACAGGGGGTTTACTGTGGAGCAGTACTTC. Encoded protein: CASSYDRGFTVEQYF.

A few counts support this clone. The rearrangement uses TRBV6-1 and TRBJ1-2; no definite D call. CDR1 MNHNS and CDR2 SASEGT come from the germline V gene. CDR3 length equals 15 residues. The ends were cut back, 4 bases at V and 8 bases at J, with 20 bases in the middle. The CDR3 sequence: CASSGKDALPRGYTF. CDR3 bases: TGTGCCAGCAGTGGGAAGGACGCTCTGCCCAGAGGCTACACCTTC.

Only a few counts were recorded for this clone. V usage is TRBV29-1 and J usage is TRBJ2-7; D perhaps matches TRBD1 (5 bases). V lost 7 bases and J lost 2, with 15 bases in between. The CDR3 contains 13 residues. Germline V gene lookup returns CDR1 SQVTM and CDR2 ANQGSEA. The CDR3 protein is CSGVGPGPYEQYF. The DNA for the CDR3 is TGCAGCGGAGTGGGTCCAGGGCCCTACGAGCAGTACTTC.

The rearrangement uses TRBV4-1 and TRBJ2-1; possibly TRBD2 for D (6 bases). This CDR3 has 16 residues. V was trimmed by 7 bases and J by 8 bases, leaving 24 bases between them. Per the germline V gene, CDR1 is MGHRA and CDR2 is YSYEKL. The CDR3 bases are TGCGCCAGCACGGTCCAGGGCACGGGAGAGGGCTATGAGCAGTTCTTC. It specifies CASTVQGTGEGYEQFF.

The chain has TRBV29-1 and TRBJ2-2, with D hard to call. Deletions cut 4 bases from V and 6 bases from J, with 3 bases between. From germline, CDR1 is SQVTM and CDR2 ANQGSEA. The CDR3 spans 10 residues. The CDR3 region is CSVGSGELFF. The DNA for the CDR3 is TGCAGCGTTGGATCCGGGGAGCTGTTTTTT.